This passage covers 18 T cell receptor beta chains from one sample sequenced in a study of CD8 T cells in ankylosing spondylitis. Their recognized antigens are unknown. Findings and caveats of the study: A TCR beta motif of eight highly homologous variants appeared characteristic of ankylosing spondylitis blood.

TCRdb passed the 5' RACE reads through MiXCR, listing each CDR3 protein once. The repertoire includes 650,000 to 800,000 distinct CDR3 sequences, about 20% of them detected once, and over 15% sits in the top ten. Sequencing was done on a sample of blood, either unsorted or a sorted T cell fraction (not recorded which). These TCRs come from a male donor with ankylosing spondylitis.

This clonotype has more than one count but fewer than ten. The rearrangement joins TRBV12-3 or TRBV12-4 to TRBJ2-3; 9 nucleotides align to TRBD2. With V trimmed by 2 bases and J by 2 bases, 8 bases remained unmatched. There are 17 residues in the CDR3. The CDR3 bases are TGTGCCAGCAGTTTATCCAGCGGGGGGCTTGACACAGATACGCAGTATTTT. Its translation: CASSLSSGGLDTDTQYF.

This clonotype was picked up a small number of times. This chain uses TRBV12-3 or TRBV12-4 with TRBJ2-7, with 7 bases fitting TRBD2. The J segment lost 5 bases and the V segment lost 6 bases, leaving 4 bases of the junction unmatched. CDR3 size: 12 residues. This CDR3 is CASRRELNEQYF. CDR3 in DNA: TGTGCCAGCAGGCGGGAGTTGAACGAGCAGTACTTC.

The chain joins TRBV5-1 to TRBJ2-7; 7 bases line up with TRBD1. V lost 0 bases, J lost 5 bases, and 5 bases stayed unmatched. Germline-derived CDR1 and CDR2 are SGHRS and YFSETQ. The length of the CDR3 is 14 residues. This CDR3 reads CASSLEDRNNEQYF. The CDR3 nucleotides read TGCGCCAGCAGCTTGGAGGACAGGAATAACGAGCAGTACTTC.

This chain joins TRBV21-1 and TRBJ2-2. TRBV21-1 constitutes a pseudogene. This CDR3 spans 17 amino acids. In DNA, the CDR3 is TGTGCCAGCAGCAAAGCATCGATCGGAGAGAACACCGGGGAGCTGTTTTTT. It encodes CASSKASIGENTGELFF.

In its sample, this clonotype was seen a few times. The gene calls are TRBV15 and TRBJ2-2; 10 nucleotides agree with TRBD1. The germline CDR1 and CDR2 sequences are LNHNV and YYDKDF (reference sequence). The CDR3 has 15 residues. The V segment lost 8 bases and the J segment 5 bases; nucleotides outside the gene matches: 8. The CDR3 loop reads CATGLTGGATGELFF. The CDR3 bases are TGTGCCACCGGGTTGACAGGGGGCGCGACCGGGGAGCTGTTTTTT.

This clonotype was observed a few times. As DNA, the CDR3 is TGCGCCAGCAGCACCACTAGCGGGGGTAACTGGAATGAGCAGTTCTTC. It encodes CASSTTSGGNWNEQFF. This chain uses TRBV5-1 with TRBJ2-1, with 11 bases that match TRBD2. The CDR3 is 16 amino acids. Trimming took 4 bases from V and 7 from J; bases not matched to a gene: 10. Germline CDR1 is SGHRS and CDR2 is YFSETQ. The entire variable domain, with the rest obtained from reference TRBV5-1 and TRBJ2-1, is as follows: KAGVTQTPRYLIKTRGQQVTLSCSPISGHRSVSWYQQTPGQGLQFLFEYFSETQRNKGNFPGRFSGRQFSNSRSEMNVSTLELGDSALYLCASSTTSGGNWNEQFFGPGTRLTVL.

This clonotype was seen only a few times. The gene calls are TRBV11-2 and TRBJ1-1; D is uncertain. The germline V gene has CDR1 SGHAT and CDR2 FQNNGV. This CDR3 is 15 amino acids long. V was cut by 5 bases and J by 1 base, with 14 bases left in between. CDR3 in DNA: TGTGCCAGCAGCAAAAGCGGGGTCCCGAACACTGAAGCTTTCTTT. Its protein is CASSKSGVPNTEAFF. Combining the CDR3 with reference TRBV11-2 and TRBJ1-1 gives the whole variable domain EAGVAQSPRYKIIEKRQSVAFWCNPISGHATLYWYQQILGQGPKLLIQFQNNGVVDDSQLPKDRFSAERLKGVDSTLKIQPAKLEDSAVYLCASSKSGVPNTEAFFGQGTRLTVV.

This sequence joins TRBV27 and TRBJ2-1; TRBD2 agrees at 8 bases. With 4 bases clipped from V and 5 bases from J, the junction kept 10 bases outside the gene matches. Germline V lookup: CDR1 MNHEY, CDR2 SMNVEV (reference sequence). The CDR3 loop spans 16 amino acids. In DNA, the CDR3 is TGTGCCAGCAGTTATTCCAGCGGGGGCCCCCACAATGAGCAGTTCTTC. Protein: CASSYSSGGPHNEQFF.

This clonotype was observed a few times. CDR3 protein: CASSPFQGDYGYTF. The DNA for the CDR3 is TGTGCCAGCAGCCCCTTCCAGGGGGACTATGGCTACACCTTC. V gene TRBV3-1 combines with J gene TRBJ1-2; 7 bases line up with TRBD1. Germline V gene sequence: CDR1 LGHDT, CDR2 YNNKEL (reference sequence). CDR3 length: 14 amino acids. Trimming at V came to 4 bases and at J to 3 bases, leaving 5 bases not matched to a gene.

The sample holds a few counts of this clonotype. The V and J genes are TRBV6-5 and TRBJ1-4, with 7 bases matching TRBD1. The CDR3 extends over 15 amino acids. The V gene end was trimmed by 2 bases and the J gene end by 7 bases; junction bases not matched to a gene: 7. Germline V CDR1 and CDR2: MNHEY, SVGAGI. The CDR3 spells CASSYAAGGIEKLFF. For the CDR3, the DNA is TGTGCCAGCAGTTACGCTGCAGGGGGTATTGAAAAACTGTTTTTT.

The V and J genes are TRBV18 and TRBJ1-4; 7 nucleotides agree with TRBD1. Germline V lookup: CDR1 KGHSH, CDR2 LQKENI. The J segment lost 8 bases and the V segment lost 3 bases, leaving 3 bases of the junction unmatched. CDR3 length: 13 residues. CDR3 bases: TGTGCCAGCTCACCGGGACAGCAAGAAAAACTGTTTTTT. This codes for CASSPGQQEKLFF. Drawing the rest from reference TRBV18 and TRBJ1-4, the complete variable domain is NAGVMQNPRHLVRRRGQEARLRCSPMKGHSHVYWYRQLPEEGLKFMVYLQKENIIDESGMPKERFSAEFPKEGPSILRIQQVVRGDSAAYFCASSPGQQEKLFFGSGTQLSVL.

The chain has TRBV18 and TRBJ2-7; 7 positions match TRBD2. Germline V CDR1 and CDR2: KGHSH, LQKENI. This CDR3 spans 12 amino acids. With V trimmed by 5 bases and J by 6 bases, 4 bases remained unmatched. The CDR3 DNA is TGTGCCAGCTCAGCGCGGGAGTTCGAGCAGTACTTC. It yields the protein CASSAREFEQYF.

This clonotype was seen repeatedly, ten times or more. CDR3 loop: CASGDRGLDYGYTF. In nucleotides, the CDR3 is TGTGCCAGCGGTGACAGGGGACTAGACTATGGCTACACCTTC. The rearrangement links TRBV7-9 to TRBJ1-2; 8 bases agree with TRBD1. The CDR3 is 14 residues long. With V trimmed by 8 bases and J by 3 bases, 8 bases remained unmatched. CDR1 SEHNR and CDR2 FQNEAQ come from the germline V gene (reference sequence). The full variable domain, completed using reference TRBV7-9 and TRBJ1-2, is DTGVSQNPRHKITKRGQNVTFRCDPISEHNRLYWYRQTLGQGPEFLTYFQNEAQLEKSRLLSDRFSAERPKGSFSTLEIQRTEQGDSAMYLCASGDRGLDYGYTFGSGTRLTVV.

V gene TRBV7-2 combines with J gene TRBJ1-2; D unclear. Germline V lookup: CDR1 SGHTA, CDR2 FQGNSA. The CDR3 is 15 amino acids. Trimming removed 5 bases at V and 0 bases at J, with 13 bases between. In DNA, the CDR3 is TGTGCCAGCAGCCCAGACCCCCGGGCTAACTATGGCTACACCTTC. It codes for CASSPDPRANYGYTF.

In this sample, this clonotype turned up a few times. The CDR3 reads CATSRDPLLNTEAFF. The CDR3 DNA reads as TGTGCCACCAGCAGAGATCCTTTGCTGAACACTGAAGCTTTCTTT. This chain uses TRBV15 with TRBJ1-1; no clear D. The CDR3 sequence is 15 residues long. V was shortened by 0 bases and J by 0 bases, with 8 bases between the two germline ends. Germline-derived CDR1 and CDR2 are LNHNV and YYDKDF (reference sequence).

This clonotype showed up just a few times. The V and J genes are TRBV5-5 and TRBJ2-3; D possibly corresponds to TRBD1 (8 bases). The germline CDR1 and CDR2 sequences are SGHKS and YYEKEE (reference sequence). This CDR3 contains 15 residues. V was clipped by 4 bases and J by 3 bases, with 15 bases between them. CDR3 protein: CASSRQGRGTDTQYF. The CDR3 coding sequence is TGTGCCAGCAGCCGACAGGGGAGGGGGACAGATACGCAGTATTTT.

The chain has TRBV12-3 or TRBV12-4 and TRBJ1-4, with 7 bases matching TRBD1. The CDR3 totals 15 residues. The trim removed 1 base at V and 8 bases at J, leaving 7 bases unmatched. CDR3 DNA sequence: TGTGCCAGCAGTTTAGGGACAGGAGGAGGGGAAAAACTGTTTTTT. It is translated as CASSLGTGGGEKLFF.

CDR3 in amino acids: CSVETGVNTEAFF. CDR3 DNA sequence: TGCAGCGTTGAAACAGGGGTGAACACTGAAGCTTTCTTT. This chain connects TRBV29-1 to TRBJ1-1; TRBD1 matches at 7 bases. V was clipped by 2 bases and J by 0 bases; unmatched bases: 0. Germline CDR1 reads SQVTM; CDR2 reads ANQGSEA. The CDR3 has 13 residues. Using reference TRBV29-1 and TRBJ1-1 for the parts outside the CDR3, the full variable domain is SAVISQKPSRDICQRGTSLTIQCQVDSQVTMMFWYRQQPGQSLTLIATANQGSEATYESGFVIDKFPISRPNLTFSTLTVSNMSPEDSSIYLCSVETGVNTEAFFGQGTRLTVV.